These T cell receptor beta chains were read from a single sample in a study of graft-versus-host responses after intestinal transplantation. The method was immunoSEQ multiplex PCR; TCRdb's version includes in-frame clones alone and lacks a portion of them. Counted here are over 45,000 clones, 85% to 95% occurring once; the ten biggest clones make up about 0.4%. No antigen is known for these receptors. The material was unstimulated CD4+ T cells sorted from spleen or lymph node cells, obtained before transplant. Source of these receptors: a human donor who was the organ donor for an intestinal transplant. Both conserved end residues are trimmed from each CDR3. Each record gives: clone size, V gene, J gene, CDR3 protein. Clone sizes are given selectively: once, few, many, or a class where the clone is expanded.

clone_size: -
v_call: TRBV5-4
j_call: TRBJ2-5
cdr3_aa: ASSSRHQETQY

clone_size: -
v_call: TRBV14
j_call: TRBJ2-5
cdr3_aa: ASSQEPWGSAQY

clone_size: -
v_call: TRBV6-5
j_call: TRBJ1-1
cdr3_aa: ASSPSRDKTEAF

clone_size: once
v_call: TRBV6-5
j_call: TRBJ1-2
cdr3_aa: ASSENPTGRGYT

clone_size: -
v_call: TRBV9
j_call: TRBJ2-7
cdr3_aa: ASSPGVGAGFEQY

clone_size: once
v_call: TRBV10-3
j_call: TRBJ2-2
cdr3_aa: AISETHLSGTGVPGELF

clone_size: -
v_call: TRBV4-1
j_call: TRBJ1-4
cdr3_aa: ASSQDRGKEKLF

clone_size: -
v_call: TRBV4-2
j_call: TRBJ1-2
cdr3_aa: ASKRIGKANYGYT

clone_size: -
v_call: TRBV19
j_call: TRBJ2-7
cdr3_aa: ASSRQPPTEQY

clone_size: -
v_call: TRBV19
j_call: TRBJ2-7
cdr3_aa: ATQRDRGTYEQY

clone_size: -
v_call: TRBV7-9
j_call: TRBJ1-4
cdr3_aa: ASSLATATNEKLF

clone_size: -
v_call: TRBV6-5
j_call: TRBJ1-2
cdr3_aa: ASSIRDNYGYT

clone_size: -
v_call: TRBV7-2
j_call: TRBJ1-5
cdr3_aa: ASSLRGAIQPQH

clone_size: -
v_call: TRBV6-6
j_call: TRBJ2-5
cdr3_aa: ASSYIGTRHGTQY

clone_size: -
v_call: TRBV4-2
j_call: TRBJ1-5
cdr3_aa: ASSQTLGDRNQPQH

clone_size: -
v_call: TRBV30
j_call: TRBJ1-3
cdr3_aa: AWSVRVGNTIY

clone_size: -
v_call: TRBV15
j_call: TRBJ2-1
cdr3_aa: ATSRDGGQGGYEQF

clone_size: -
v_call: TRBV5-6
j_call: TRBJ2-1
cdr3_aa: ASRSLSNEQF

clone_size: few
v_call: TRBV7-3
j_call: TRBJ2-2
cdr3_aa: ASRGTGGTGELF

clone_size: few
v_call: TRBV27
j_call: TRBJ2-7
cdr3_aa: ASRLGRQGTGEY

clone_size: once
v_call: TRBV5-1
j_call: TRBJ2-3
cdr3_aa: ASSTGGLAGLGTDTQY

clone_size: -
v_call: TRBV5-1
j_call: TRBJ2-7
cdr3_aa: ASSLGGEGWDYEQY

clone_size: -
v_call: TRBV25-1
j_call: TRBJ1-1
cdr3_aa: ASSGYLNTEAF

clone_size: -
v_call: TRBV6-6
j_call: TRBJ1-5
cdr3_aa: ASSSNRARNQPQH

clone_size: once
v_call: TRBV6-5
j_call: TRBJ1-2
cdr3_aa: ASRGLRDGYT

clone_size: -
v_call: TRBV7-9
j_call: TRBJ2-7
cdr3_aa: ASSLAGGPYEQY

clone_size: -
v_call: TRBV27
j_call: TRBJ2-1
cdr3_aa: ASSLQSSGGSEQF

clone_size: -
v_call: TRBV11-3
j_call: TRBJ2-7
cdr3_aa: ASSRGQSYEQY

clone_size: -
v_call: TRBV7-2
j_call: TRBJ2-3
cdr3_aa: ASSLQGTDTQY

clone_size: -
v_call: TRBV6-5
j_call: TRBJ2-7
cdr3_aa: ASGSVGGNSYEQY

clone_size: -
v_call: TRBV19
j_call: TRBJ1-5
cdr3_aa: ASSTGRRTGNQPQH

clone_size: -
v_call: TRBV5-6
j_call: TRBJ1-2
cdr3_aa: ASSLVRRPYGYT

clone_size: -
v_call: TRBV21-1
j_call: TRBJ1-1
cdr3_aa: ASSLTRDRGEAF

clone_size: -
v_call: TRBV2
j_call: TRBJ1-2
cdr3_aa: ASPQGGKGGYT

clone_size: -
v_call: TRBV6-6
j_call: TRBJ2-1
cdr3_aa: ASSYSVLANEQF

clone_size: -
v_call: TRBV11-1
j_call: TRBJ2-3
cdr3_aa: ASSLGAGDTDTQY

clone_size: -
v_call: TRBV6-6
j_call: TRBJ1-5
cdr3_aa: ASSFRGNQPQH

clone_size: -
v_call: TRBV10-2
j_call: TRBJ2-4
cdr3_aa: ASGHLLAGGLGAKNIQY